The present T cell receptor beta chain was sequenced within a study of cytomegalovirus exposure and HLA in healthy donors. It was with 60 Vbeta and 13 Jbeta primers that the PCR ran. Assay: immunoSEQ multiplex PCR; the TCRdb copy retains only in-frame clones and omits some. The sample contains 68,000 or so clones, roughly four fifths of which appear only once. Study-wide findings and caveats: One variant, a missense change in DCLRE1C, was linked in a later analysis to TCR beta V- and J-gene trimming.

With respect to this clone: Its antigen is undetermined.

This CDR3 is 13 amino acids long. Trimming removed 3 bases from V and 4 bases from J; junction bases left unmatched: 2. Germline CDR1 and CDR2: MNHEY and SMNVEV (reference sequence). The J gene is TRBJ1-2, the V gene TRBV27, with 7 bases that match TRBD1. Source material: PBMCs. This TCR came from a human donor in good health. The CDR3 loop reads CASSFQGGYGYTF. The CDR3 DNA reads as TGTGCCAGCAGTTTCCAGGGGGGCTATGGCTACACCTTC.